The 23 T cell receptor beta chains below come from one sample, sequenced in a study of low-dose radiotherapy and immunotherapy resistance in tumors. Primers used for first-strand cDNA, a TRAV- and TRBV-specific set, covered both alpha and beta chains. Over 20 PCR cycles, TCRs were amplified from a constant-region primer and V-primer adapter. MiXCR was run by TCRdb on the reads, yielding one entry per CDR3 protein. The data show some 60,000 distinct CDR3 sequences, around 27% seen once. The time point here: before trial treatment. The sample here was PBMCs, taken before treatment. All receptors come from a male donor with rectosigmoid adenocarcinoma.

In its sample, this clonotype was seen many times. V and J are TRBV28 and TRBJ1-2; 10 bases fit TRBD1. CDR3 length equals 15 residues. CDR1 MDHEN and CDR2 SYDVKM come from the germline V gene. V was clipped by 5 bases and J by 8 bases; unmatched bases: 11. In DNA form, the CDR3 reads TGTGCCAGCAGTCCAAGGGGACAGGGGAGCTACGGCTACACCTTC. Translated: CASSPRGQGSYGYTF.

This clonotype was counted only a few times. Mismatch with germline at one junction end may stem from a read error. The rearrangement links TRBV5-1 to TRBJ1-5; perhaps TRBD1 as D (5 bases). Germline CDR1 is SGHRS and CDR2 is YFSETQ. The CDR3 is 14 amino acids. The CDR3 loop is CASSLGGGNQPQHF. The CDR3 region has the DNA TGTGCCAGCAGCTTGGGAGGGGGCAATCAGCCCCAGCATTTT.

The V gene is TRBV28, the J gene TRBJ2-1; the D gene is possibly TRBD2 (6 bases). Trimming pared 6 bases from V and 7 bases from J, leaving 10 bases between. The CDR3 sequence is 12 residues long. Germline V gene data show CDR1 as MDHEN and CDR2 as SYDVKM. Here the CDR3 DNA reads TGTGCCAGCAGCGGGAGCTGGAATGAGCAGTTCTTC. It is translated as CASSGSWNEQFF. Full variable domain (outside the CDR3, taken from reference TRBV28 and TRBJ2-1): DVKVTQSSRYLVKRTGEKVFLECVQDMDHENMFWYRQDPGLGLRLIYFSYDVKMKEKGDIPEGYSVSREKKERFSLILESASTNQTSMYLCASSGSWNEQFFGPGTRLTVL.

This clonotype was counted many times. V is TRBV28 and J is TRBJ2-7; D is perhaps TRBD2 (5 bases). Germline CDR1 is MDHEN and CDR2 is SYDVKM. CDR3 length equals 13 residues. V was pared by 3 bases and J by 2 bases, with 8 bases between. CDR3 protein: CASSLTTAYEQYF. The CDR3 DNA is TGTGCCAGCAGTTTGACTACCGCCTACGAGCAGTACTTC.

This clonotype was recorded at least ten times. The chain joins TRBV19 to TRBJ1-5; weak D call: TRBD1 (5 bases). Trimming removed 3 bases at V and 7 bases at J, with 13 bases between. Germline CDR1 is LNHDA and CDR2 is SQIVND (reference sequence). This CDR3 contains 14 residues. The CDR3 sequence is CASSIQGGGQPQHF. For the CDR3, the DNA is TGTGCCAGTAGTATCCAGGGAGGAGGGCAGCCCCAGCATTTT.

The chain employs TRBV5-5 and TRBJ2-6, with D possibly being TRBD1 (6 bases). Germline CDR1 is SGHKS and CDR2 is YYEKEE (reference sequence). The CDR3 is 14 amino acids. V shed 5 bases and J shed 4 bases, with 10 bases lying between them. The CDR3 loop is CASSFDRGANVLTF. CDR3 coding DNA: TGTGCCAGCAGTTTCGACAGGGGGGCCAACGTCCTGACTTTC.

This clonotype was seen a handful of times. This chain links TRBV4-1 with TRBJ2-1, with D maybe TRBD2 (6 bases). Germline V gene data show CDR1 as MGHRA and CDR2 as YSYEKL. Trimming shortened V by 11 bases and J by 8 bases, and 25 bases separated the two germline ends. The CDR3 runs to 15 residues. CDR3 DNA sequence: TGCGCCTGCAAGAAGAACCCCAGCGGGCCATATGAGCAGTTCTTC. This translates into CACKKNPSGPYEQFF.

This clonotype has ten or more counts. V and J are TRBV28 and TRBJ2-1, with TRBD2 identical over 8 bases. Losses at the gene ends were 5 bases for V and 9 bases for J; bases not matched to a gene: 12. Germline CDR1 and CDR2: MDHEN and SYDVKM. This CDR3 has 15 amino acids. DNA for the CDR3: TGTGCCAGCAGTCCTCCGGGACTAGTAGCGCTTGAGCAGTTCTTC. It specifies CASSPPGLVALEQFF.

Remarks on this clonotype: A far larger clone is just one base off, so this is likely a read error. The chain carries TRBV6-6 and TRBJ2-7; tentatively, D is TRBD1 (8 bases). The CDR3 runs 14 residues. CDR1 is MNHNY, CDR2 SVGAGI, per germline (reference sequence). V lost 8 bases and J 7 bases, leaving 21 bases between the germline ends. The CDR3 protein is CASGGQGGYNEQYF. CDR3 coding DNA: TGTGCCAGCGGCGGACAGGGAGGGTACAATGAGCAGTACTTC.

This clonotype was detected a few times. This rearrangement joins TRBV5-1 to TRBJ1-1, with 9 bases that match TRBD1. The germline V gene encodes CDR1 SGHRS and CDR2 YFSETQ. Trimming removed 3 bases from V and 1 base from J; junction bases left unmatched: 1. This CDR3 region has 14 residues. The CDR3 sequence: CASSWGQGNTEAFF. As DNA, the CDR3 is TGCGCCAGCAGCTGGGGACAGGGGAACACTGAAGCTTTCTTT.

The chain uses TRBV5-1 and TRBJ1-1; D possibly corresponds to TRBD1 (6 bases). The CDR3 is made up of 15 amino acids. V lost 4 bases and J lost 0, with 13 bases in between. Per germline, CDR1 SGHRS and CDR2 YFSETQ. CDR3 protein: CASSRSTGMNTEAFF. CDR3 in DNA: TGCGCCAGCAGCAGGTCGACAGGCATGAACACTGAAGCTTTCTTT. Using reference TRBV5-1 and TRBJ1-1 for the parts outside the CDR3, the full variable domain is KAGVTQTPRYLIKTRGQQVTLSCSPISGHRSVSWYQQTPGQGLQFLFEYFSETQRNKGNFPGRFSGRQFSNSRSEMNVSTLELGDSALYLCASSRSTGMNTEAFFGQGTRLTVV.

The chain employs TRBV12-3 or TRBV12-4 and TRBJ1-1; TRBD1 is a possible D gene (6 bases). Trimming cost V 5 bases and J 6 bases, with 13 bases left between them. CDR3 length: 13 amino acids. The CDR3 region has the DNA TGTGCCAGCAGTATCCCAGACAGGTCTGAAGCTTTCTTT. Translation gives CASSIPDRSEAFF.

In its sample, this clonotype was seen a few times. The rearrangement joins TRBV5-1 to TRBJ2-3, with 9 bases aligning to TRBD1. Germline V CDR1 and CDR2: SGHRS, YFSETQ. With 7 bases clipped from V and 3 bases from J, the junction kept 6 bases outside the gene matches. This CDR3 comprises 14 residues. The CDR3 loop is CASGRDRGTDTQYF. DNA for the CDR3: TGCGCCAGCGGGAGAGACAGGGGGACAGATACGCAGTATTTT.

This clonotype was observed at least ten times. In nucleotides, the CDR3 is TGTGCCTGGAGGCTGGGACAGCGGGATGGCTACACCTTC. It translates to CAWRLGQRDGYTF. The V call is TRBV30, the J call TRBJ1-2; TRBD1 matches at 7 bases. CDR1 GTSNPN and CDR2 SVGIG come from the germline V gene (reference sequence). The CDR3 spans 13 residues. Trimming at V came to 3 bases and at J to 6 bases, leaving 7 bases not matched to a gene. The full variable domain, its missing parts supplied by reference TRBV30 and TRBJ1-2, is SQTIHQWPATLVQPVGSPLSLECTVEGTSNPNLYWYRQAAGRGLQLLFYSVGIGQISSEVPQNLSASRPQDRQFILSSKKLLLSDSGFYLCAWRLGQRDGYTFGSGTRLTVV.

The chain has TRBV5-6 and TRBJ2-3; 9 nucleotides match TRBD1. Germline assignment: CDR1 SGHDT and CDR2 YYEEEE. The ends lost 4 bases at V and 5 bases at J; junction bases unmatched: 8. CDR3 size: 15 residues. This CDR3 reads CASSREQGAEDTQYF. In DNA form, the CDR3 reads TGTGCCAGCAGCAGGGAACAGGGGGCTGAAGATACGCAGTATTTT.

V gene TRBV28 combines with J gene TRBJ2-7, with 10 bases matching TRBD1. Germline trimming cut 5 bases from V and 4 bases from J; bases unmatched to any gene: 5. The CDR3 spans 14 residues. Germline loops: CDR1 MDHEN, CDR2 SYDVKM. CDR3 region: CASSAPGQGYEQYF. The DNA for the CDR3 is TGTGCCAGCAGTGCGCCGGGACAGGGGTACGAGCAGTACTTC.

The gene calls are TRBV29-1 and TRBJ1-1; tentatively, D is TRBD1 (5 bases). V was clipped by 7 bases and J by 0 bases, with 12 bases between them. Germline CDR1 SQVTM, CDR2 ANQGSEA. CDR3 size: 13 residues. The CDR3 reads CSAYDSLNTEAFF. DNA for the CDR3: TGCAGCGCATATGACAGTTTGAACACTGAAGCTTTCTTT.

At least ten counts were recorded for this clonotype. The chain employs TRBV2 and TRBJ1-4; no firm D call. V was pared by 7 bases and J by 6 bases, with 6 bases between. Germline V gene data show CDR1 as SNHLY and CDR2 as FYNNEI. CDR3 length: 11 amino acids. The CDR3 region is CASTTHEKLFF. In DNA form, the CDR3 reads TGTGCCAGCACCACCCATGAAAAACTGTTTTTT.

There are many counts of this clonotype. The chain combines TRBV6-2 or TRBV6-3 with TRBJ2-2, with D maybe TRBD2 (6 bases). V dropped 3 bases and J dropped 7 bases, with 15 bases sitting between them. CDR3 size: 15 residues. Looked up from germline, CDR1 is MNHEY and CDR2 is SVGEGT. Here the CDR3 DNA reads TGTGCCAGCAGTTATCGGGCTAGCGTGATCGGGGAGCTGTTTTTT. This encodes CASSYRASVIGELFF.

This clonotype has just a few counts. The CDR3 region is CASSPDSGYGGYTF. The CDR3 bases are TGTGCCAGCAGCCCTGACAGTGGATATGGGGGCTACACCTTC. The chain links TRBV7-2 to TRBJ1-2; a weak D match, TRBD1 (5 bases). V was pared by 5 bases and J by 8 bases, with 18 bases between. CDR1 is SGHTA, CDR2 FQGNSA, per germline. There are 14 residues in the CDR3.

This clonotype has a handful of counts. A far larger clone is only one base removed, so a read error is likely. The chain has TRBV6-2 or TRBV6-3 and TRBJ2-7; D unclear. CDR1 and CDR2 from the germline V gene are MNHEY and SVGEGT. The CDR3 extends over 11 amino acids. Trimming removed 5 bases at V and 7 bases at J, with 9 bases between. The CDR3 coding sequence is TGTGCCAGCAGTGAAGATGGTGAGCAGTACTTC. Its protein product is CASSEDGEQYF.

Ten or more counts support this clonotype. This chain uses TRBV7-9 with TRBJ1-3; 7 bases align to TRBD1. Germline V gene lookup returns CDR1 SEHNR and CDR2 FQNEAQ (reference sequence). The CDR3 has 16 amino acids. V shed 8 bases and J 3 bases; nucleotides not matched to a gene: 13. The CDR3 DNA reads TGTGCCAGCTGCTATGCCAGGGACAGCTGTGGAAACACCATATATTTT. It encodes CASCYARDSCGNTIYF. The entire variable domain, with the rest obtained from reference TRBV7-9 and TRBJ1-3, is as follows: DTGVSQNPRHKITKRGQNVTFRCDPISEHNRLYWYRQTLGQGPEFLTYFQNEAQLEKSRLLSDRFSAERPKGSFSTLEIQRTEQGDSAMYLCASCYARDSCGNTIYFGEGSWLTVV.

This clonotype was seen ten or more times. The chain recombines TRBV3-1 with TRBJ1-2, with 7 bases fitting TRBD1. This CDR3 comprises 14 residues. Trimming removed 5 bases from V and 0 bases from J; junction bases left unmatched: 3. Per germline, CDR1 LGHDT and CDR2 YNNKEL (reference sequence). The CDR3 loop reads CASSGQETNYGYTF. As DNA, the CDR3 is TGTGCCAGCAGCGGACAGGAGACTAACTATGGCTACACCTTC.